The following is a T cell receptor beta chain sequence with its context. Its matching antigen is unknown. Pools of viral peptides were used by the ViraFEST assay to expand antigen-specific CD4+ T cells ahead of sequencing. Subsequent to a culture period of 10 to 11 days, CD4+ T cells were isolated. PCR-confirmed SARS-CoV-2 infection occurred in the person between March and December 2020. The authors replaced half the medium with IL-2 medium on days 3 and 7. This entry belongs to a study of vaccination effects on CD4 cells after COVID-19. General study points: The study enrolled few convalescent patients and sampled no early post-infection timepoints. Whether induced by infection or by vaccine, clones showed marked clonal contraction late after vaccination.

Germline lookup yields CDR1 SNHLY and CDR2 FYNNEI. The CDR3 has 13 residues. J lost 5 bases, V lost 6 bases, and 6 bases had no gene match. The method was immunoSEQ multiplex PCR; TCRdb's version includes in-frame clones alone and lacks a portion of them. The table has about 36,000 clones, around 70% seen once. The source material was CD4+ T cells from PBMCs cultured with HCoV-NL63 spike peptides, sampled before COVID-19 vaccination. This TCR was recovered from a human donor who had a prior SARS-CoV-2 infection. The rearrangement joins TRBV2 to TRBJ1-1; 7 positions agree with TRBD1. In nucleotides, the CDR3 is TGTGCCAGCAGCCAGAGCAGGGGGACTGAAGCTTTCTTT. It yields the protein CASSQSRGTEAFF.